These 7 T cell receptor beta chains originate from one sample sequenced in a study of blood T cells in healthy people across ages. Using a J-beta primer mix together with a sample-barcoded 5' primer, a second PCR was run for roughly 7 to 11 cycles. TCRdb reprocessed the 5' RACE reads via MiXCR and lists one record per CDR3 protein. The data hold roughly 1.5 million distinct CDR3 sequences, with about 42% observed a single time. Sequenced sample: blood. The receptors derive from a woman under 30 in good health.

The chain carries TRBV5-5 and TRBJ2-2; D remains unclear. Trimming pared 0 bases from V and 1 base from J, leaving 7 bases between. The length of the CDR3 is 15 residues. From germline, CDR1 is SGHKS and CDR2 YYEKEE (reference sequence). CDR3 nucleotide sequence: TGTGCCAGCAGCTTGGTGTGGGGGAACACCGGGGAGCTGTTTTTT. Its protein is CASSLVWGNTGELFF.

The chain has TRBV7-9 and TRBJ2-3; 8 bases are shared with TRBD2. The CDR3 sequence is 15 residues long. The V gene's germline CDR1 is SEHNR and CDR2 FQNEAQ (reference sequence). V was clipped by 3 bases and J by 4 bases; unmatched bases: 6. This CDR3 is CASSFAGGLPDTQYF. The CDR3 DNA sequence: TGTGCCAGCAGCTTCGCGGGGGGACTCCCAGATACGCAGTATTTT.

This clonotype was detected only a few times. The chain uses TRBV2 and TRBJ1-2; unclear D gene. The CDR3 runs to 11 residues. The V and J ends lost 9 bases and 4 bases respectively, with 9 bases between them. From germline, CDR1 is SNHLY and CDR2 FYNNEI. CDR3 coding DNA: TGTGCCAGAACTGAAGCCTATGGCTACACCTTC. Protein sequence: CARTEAYGYTF.

Here the CDR3 reads CASNRGDGAKTQYF. The CDR3 coding sequence is TGTGCCAGCAACAGAGGAGATGGCGCGAAGACCCAGTACTTC. The chain has TRBV12-1 and TRBJ2-5; TRBD1 is the table's D call and was not checked against the DNA. TRBV12-1 is a pseudogene segment. CDR3 size: 14 residues.

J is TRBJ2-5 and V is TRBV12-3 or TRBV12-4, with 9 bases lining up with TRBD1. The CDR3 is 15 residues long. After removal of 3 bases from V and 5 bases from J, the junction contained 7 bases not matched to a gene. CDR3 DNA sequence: TGTGCCAGCAGTTTCGGGACAGGGCTGGTCGAGACCCAGTACTTC. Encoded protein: CASSFGTGLVETQYF.

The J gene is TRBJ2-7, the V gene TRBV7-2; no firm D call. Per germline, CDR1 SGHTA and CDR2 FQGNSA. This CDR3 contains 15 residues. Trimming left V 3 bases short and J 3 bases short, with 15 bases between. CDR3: CASSFYTGGNYEQYF. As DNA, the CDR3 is TGTGCCAGCAGCTTTTACACCGGCGGAAACTACGAGCAGTACTTC.

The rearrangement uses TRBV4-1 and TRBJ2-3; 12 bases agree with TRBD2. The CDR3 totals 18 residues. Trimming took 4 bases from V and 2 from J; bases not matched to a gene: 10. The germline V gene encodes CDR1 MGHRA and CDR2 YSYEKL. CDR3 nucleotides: TGCGCCAGCAGCCCTCATGACTCTAGCGGGGGGGTCACAGATACGCAGTATTTT. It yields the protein CASSPHDSSGGVTDTQYF.